The next 15 T cell receptor beta chains were all read from a single sample in a study of blood T cell repertoires in COVID-19 (dated by TCRdb to 2019 to 2021). The library was prepared using the immunoSEQ multiplex PCR assay. The table comes from immuneACCESS by way of TCRdb, which keeps in-frame sequences with V and J called. Part of the clones is missing from these tables; in studies checked, under half for an unresolved V gene and the rest for unknown reasons. The sample table shows about 320,000 clones, and 80% to 90% are seen once. Around 4.6% of the sample rests with the top ten. The specimen sequenced was PBMCs or T cells enriched from blood (not recorded which). Receptors were obtained from a young man who had recovered from COVID-19.

V is TRBV28 and J is TRBJ2-1, with TRBD1 matching 7 bases. The CDR3 is 14 amino acids. V lost 5 bases to trimming and J lost 1 base; unmatched junction nucleotides: 2. Per germline, CDR1 MDHEN and CDR2 SYDVKM. The CDR3 DNA is TGTGCCAGCAGTACGACAGGGTCCTACAATGAGCAGTTCTTC. Residues: CASSTTGSYNEQFF.

As to this clone: Other DNA sequences in the same sample also yield this CDR3. The chain has TRBV7-6 and TRBJ2-7, with 9 bases fitting TRBD1. In germline, CDR1 is SGHVS, CDR2 FNYEAQ. Trimming cost V 5 bases and J 0 bases; bases outside gene matches: 5. This CDR3 has 15 amino acids. This CDR3 reads CASSPGTGSSYEQYF. For the CDR3, the DNA is TGTGCCAGCAGCCCCGGGACAGGGAGCTCCTACGAGCAGTACTTC.

The chain recombines TRBV7-6 with TRBJ2-3; TRBD1 aligns across 8 bases. The V and J ends lost 1 base and 5 bases, in that order; junction bases with no gene match: 8. The CDR3 is 16 residues long. Germline values: CDR1 SGHVS, CDR2 FNYEAQ. The CDR3 region is CASSLVGRGQRDTQYF. CDR3 DNA sequence: TGTGCCAGCAGCTTAGTGGGCAGGGGGCAAAGAGATACGCAGTATTTT. Filled out from reference TRBV7-6 and TRBJ2-3, the complete variable domain reads GAGVSQSPRYKVTKRGQDVALRCDPISGHVSLYWYRQALGQGPEFLTYFNYEAQQDKSGLPNDRFSAERPEGSISTLTIQRTEQRDSAMYRCASSLVGRGQRDTQYFGPGTRLTVL.

V is TRBV5-1 and J is TRBJ2-7, with 8 bases fitting TRBD1. Germline V gene data show CDR1 as SGHRS and CDR2 as YFSETQ. V was clipped by 3 bases and J by 5 bases; unmatched bases: 7. The CDR3 totals 14 residues. This chain's CDR3 is CASSSGQEVHEQYF. In nucleotides, the CDR3 is TGCGCCAGCAGCTCGGGACAGGAGGTCCACGAGCAGTACTTC.

The chain joins TRBV13 to TRBJ2-7; D uncertain. The CDR3 has 12 amino acids. The V gene lost 6 bases and the J gene lost 4 bases, with 10 bases spanning the gap. Germline values: CDR1 PRHDT, CDR2 FYEKMQ (reference sequence). The CDR3 protein is CASSKFVYEQYF. CDR3 DNA sequence: TGTGCCAGCAGTAAATTCGTATACGAGCAGTACTTC.

This clone was counted a few times. V usage is TRBV19 and J usage is TRBJ2-7, with D perhaps TRBD1 (5 bases). This CDR3 is 13 amino acids long. The ends were cut back, 3 bases at V and 6 bases at J, with 12 bases in the middle. The germline gives CDR1 LNHDA, CDR2 SQIVND (reference sequence). CDR3 DNA: TGTGCCAGTAGTATCGACAGTGTGGGCGAGCAGTACTTC. It encodes CASSIDSVGEQYF. The complete variable domain, with remaining parts taken from reference TRBV19 and TRBJ2-7, reads DGGITQSPKYLFRKEGQNVTLSCEQNLNHDAMYWYRQDPGQGLRLIYYSQIVNDFQKGDIAEGYSVSREKKESFPLTVTSAQKNPTAFYLCASSIDSVGEQYFGPGTRLTVT.

This chain links TRBV15 with TRBJ1-5, with 10 bases fitting TRBD1. CDR3 length: 19 residues. The germline V gene has CDR1 LNHNV and CDR2 YYDKDF (reference sequence). With 0 bases clipped from V and 0 bases from J, the junction kept 8 bases outside the gene matches. The chain's CDR3 is CATSRDQADRGRSNQPQHF. CDR3 coding DNA: TGTGCCACCAGCAGAGATCAAGCTGACAGGGGGCGTAGCAATCAGCCCCAGCATTTT. The full variable domain, with the rest looked up from reference TRBV15 and TRBJ1-5, is DAMVIQNPRYQVTQFGKPVTLSCSQTLNHNVMYWYQQKSSQAPKLLFHYYDKDFNNEADTPDNFQSRRPNTSFCFLDIRSPGLGDTAMYLCATSRDQADRGRSNQPQHFGDGTRLSIL.

J is TRBJ2-7 and V is TRBV30; a weak D match, TRBD2 (6 bases). The CDR3 runs 15 residues. Germline-derived CDR1 and CDR2 are GTSNPN and SVGIG (reference sequence). V was clipped by 1 base and J by 0 bases, with 13 bases between them. CDR3 in DNA: TGTGCCTGGAGTGAGGAGGGGCTGGTCTCCTACGAGCAGTACTTC. Its translation: CAWSEEGLVSYEQYF.

The rearrangement links TRBV30 to TRBJ2-5; no clear D gene. There are 13 residues in the CDR3. The V end was cut by 4 bases, the J end by 0 bases, with 9 bases between. In germline, CDR1 is GTSNPN, CDR2 SVGIG (reference sequence). Written as DNA, the CDR3 is TGTGCCTGGAACTACGGTTACCAAGAGACCCAGTACTTC. Encoded protein: CAWNYGYQETQYF.

CDR3 amino acids: CASSVTKTHYSNTGELFF. The CDR3 nucleotides read TGTGCCAGCAGCGTAACCAAAACCCACTACTCGAACACCGGGGAGCTGTTTTTT. This chain joins TRBV9 and TRBJ2-2, with unresolved D. V shed 1 base and J shed 0 bases, with 16 bases lying between them. The CDR3 has 18 amino acids. Germline-derived CDR1 and CDR2 are SGDLS and YYNGEE. The entire variable domain, with the rest obtained from reference TRBV9 and TRBJ2-2, is as follows: DSGVTQTPKHLITATGQRVTLRCSPRSGDLSVYWYQQSLDQGLQFLIQYYNGEERAKGNILERFSAQQFPDLHSELNLSSLELGDSALYFCASSVTKTHYSNTGELFFGEGSRLTVL.

This chain uses TRBV3-1 (or the pseudogene TRBV3-2) with TRBJ2-2; D not resolved. This CDR3 contains 14 residues. Germline CDR1 and CDR2: LGHDT and YNNKEL (reference sequence). Deletions cut 6 bases from V and 1 base from J, with 9 bases between. CDR3 sequence (DNA): TGTGCCAGCAGTAGTCCAGGGAACACCGGGGAGCTGTTTTTT. Protein product: CASSSPGNTGELFF.

The chain carries TRBV5-4 and TRBJ2-7, with TRBD1 matching 8 bases. The CDR3 is 15 amino acids. Germline CDR1 and CDR2: SGHNT and YYREEE (reference sequence). V trimming: 4 bases; J trimming: 1 base; junction bases outside the gene matches: 7. CDR3 DNA: TGTGCCAGCAGCACTGGACAGGGAGCGTCCTACGAGCAGTACTTC. Its translation: CASSTGQGASYEQYF.

The V gene is TRBV18, the J gene TRBJ2-7; 10 bases align to TRBD1. The ends lost 3 bases at V and 4 bases at J; junction bases unmatched: 3. The CDR3 extends over 14 amino acids. Per the germline V gene, CDR1 is KGHSH and CDR2 is LQKENI. CDR3 coding DNA: TGTGCCAGCTCACCGGGGGACAGGGGTTACGAGCAGTACTTC. Translation gives CASSPGDRGYEQYF.

The rearrangement uses TRBV29-1 and TRBJ1-5; the D is unclear. The germline V and J ends were trimmed by 4 bases and 3 bases, with 7 bases remaining between them. CDR1 is SQVTM and CDR2 is ANQGSEA in the germline V gene. The CDR3 has 12 residues. CDR3: CSVGSFNQPQHF. Here the CDR3 DNA reads TGCAGCGTTGGTAGTTTCAATCAGCCCCAGCATTTT.

This clone was counted only a few times. This rearrangement joins TRBV28 to TRBJ2-5; unclear D gene. The V gene lost 3 bases and the J gene lost 1 base, with 6 bases spanning the gap. CDR1 is MDHEN, CDR2 SYDVKM, per germline. CDR3 length equals 13 residues. CDR3 sequence: CASSFSSQETQYF. Written as DNA, the CDR3 is TGTGCCAGCAGTTTTTCCAGCCAAGAGACCCAGTACTTC.